The rows below give T cell receptor beta chains drawn from one sample of a study of T-cell reconstitution after alpha-beta-depleted transplantation in children. TCRdb re-analysed the PCR reads in MiXCR, keeping a single row per CDR3 protein. The sample records 250,000 to 350,000 distinct CDR3 sequences, almost 10% being singletons. The sample here was PBMCs from the stem cell graft donor, taken from the stem cell graft. The receptor set was obtained from a human donor who donated a stem cell graft to a child with SCID. Both conserved end residues are part of each CDR3. Each record gives: D gene, clone size, V gene, J gene, CDR3 DNA, CDR3 protein. D genes are given only for firm matches. Clone size is given for some rows only: seen once, a few or many times, or a class if the clone is expanded.

-	-	TRBV4-2	TRBJ2-7	TGTGCCAGCAGCCAGGAGACGGGGGTGATCCTCTACGAGCAGTACTTC	CASSQETGVILYEQYF
-	-	TRBV6-6	TRBJ2-1	TGTGCCAGCAGTTACTCAGGTTACAATGAGCAGTTCTTC	CASSYSGYNEQFF
TRBD1	few	TRBV12-3/TRBV12-4	TRBJ2-1	TGTGCCAGCAGTCCCGGGACAGTTCCCAATGAGCAGTTCTTC	CASSPGTVPNEQFF
TRBD1	-	TRBV12-3/TRBV12-4	TRBJ2-5	TGTGCCAGCAGTCCGACGGGACAGGGTTTACGGGAGACCCAGTACTTC	CASSPTGQGLRETQYF
TRBD1	few	TRBV2	TRBJ1-2	TGTGCCAACCCGGGACAGATATCTAACTATGGCTACACCTTC	CANPGQISNYGYTF
-	-	TRBV5-1	TRBJ2-6	TGCGCCAGCAGTTCAGGTGGAAACTCTGGGGCCAACGTCCTGACTTTC	CASSSGGNSGANVLTF
TRBD2	few	TRBV10-3	TRBJ2-1	TGTGCCATCCGAAACTCCGGGACTAGCCCATACAATGAGCAGTTCTTC	CAIRNSGTSPYNEQFF
-	-	TRBV7-9	TRBJ2-3	TGTGCCAGCAGCTCGTACCCCACAGATACGCAGTATTTT	CASSSYPTDTQYF
-	-	TRBV27	TRBJ1-1	TGTGCCAGCAGTCCCCAGGGACAGAACACTGAAGCTTTCTTT	CASSPQGQNTEAFF
-	few	TRBV19	TRBJ2-1	TGTGCCAGTAGTATAGTCCCTCGGGACTTGGCCTACAATGAGCAGTTCTTC	CASSIVPRDLAYNEQFF
TRBD2	-	TRBV5-1	TRBJ2-2	TGCGCCAGCAGCTTGTGGGGGGGGAGCACCGGGGAGCTGTTTTTT	CASSLWGGSTGELFF
-	few	TRBV12-3/TRBV12-4	TRBJ2-2	TGTGCCAGCAGTTTAGGCAGGGCGTCGGGGGAGCTGTTTTTT	CASSLGRASGELFF
TRBD1	-	TRBV7-8	TRBJ2-7	TGTGCCAGCAGCTTAGCGGGACAGGGCTACGAGCAGTACTTC	CASSLAGQGYEQYF
TRBD1	-	TRBV20-1	TRBJ2-3	TGCAGTGCTAGAGGGGACAGGGTGTCAGATACGCAGTATTTT	CSARGDRVSDTQYF
-	few	TRBV15	TRBJ2-1	TGTGCCACCGGCCAGGTCTCCTACAATGAGCAGTTCTTC	CATGQVSYNEQFF
-	many	TRBV7-9	TRBJ1-1	TGTGCCAGCAGCCGTCTGGGGAACACTGAAGCTTTCTTT	CASSRLGNTEAFF
TRBD1	few	TRBV5-1	TRBJ2-1	TGCGCCAGCAGCACCCGGGACAGGGTTTACGATGAGCAGTTCTTC	CASSTRDRVYDEQFF
TRBD1	few	TRBV5-1	TRBJ1-4	TGCGCCAGCAGCTTCGGACAGGTTAATGAAAAACTGTTTTTT	CASSFGQVNEKLFF
-	few	TRBV5-1	TRBJ2-1	TGCGCCAGCAGCCCAGACGGAAATGAGCAGTTCTTC	CASSPDGNEQFF
-	-	TRBV29-1	TRBJ2-3	TGCAGCGTTGAAGAGACAGGACATAGCACAGATACGCAGTATTTT	CSVEETGHSTDTQYF
TRBD2	-	TRBV7-2	TRBJ2-1	TGTGCCAGCAGCTTAGACGTGACTAGCGGGGGGGCAGGGTTCTTC	CASSLDVTSGGAGFF
-	-	TRBV20-1	TRBJ2-1	TGCAGTTCCCTCCCCTCTAGCAATGCCATTGAGCAGTTCTTC	CSSLPSSNAIEQFF
-	-	TRBV21-1	TRBJ2-5	TGTGCCAGCAGCAAATCTCGACAGGGCAAGGGAGGGGAGACCCAGTACTTC	CASSKSRQGKGGETQYF
-	-	TRBV5-1	TRBJ2-3	TGCGCCAGCAGCTTCGGACTACTCGACACAGATACGCAGTATTTT	CASSFGLLDTDTQYF
-	-	TRBV10-3	TRBJ2-7	TGTGCCATCAGTGATCTGGACGAGCAGTACTTC	CAISDLDEQYF
-	-	TRBV3-1	TRBJ1-2	TGTGCCAGCAGCCAGCGGTATGGCTACACCTTC	CASSQRYGYTF
-	-	TRBV11-2	TRBJ2-5	TGTGCCAGTTCCCGAGCCCCCCCAGCGACCCAGTACTTC	CASSRAPPATQYF
-	few	TRBV6-6	TRBJ2-1	TGTGCCAGCAGCCCCGGGGCGGAGGTTGAGCAGTTCTTC	CASSPGAEVEQFF
-	many	TRBV12-3/TRBV12-4	TRBJ2-7	TGTGCCAGCAGTTTATTCACCTACGAGCAGTACTTC	CASSLFTYEQYF
TRBD2	-	TRBV9	TRBJ2-1	TGTGCCAGCAGCGATAGGACTAGCGGGGGATACAATGAGCAGTTCTTC	CASSDRTSGGYNEQFF
-	many	TRBV5-1	TRBJ2-5	TGCGCCAGCAGCTTGAGCCAGGGCCTAGAGACCCAGTACTTC	CASSLSQGLETQYF
-	-	TRBV12-3/TRBV12-4	TRBJ2-3	TGTGCCAGCAGTTTAGGACAAAACCAGTTAGATACGCAGTATTTT	CASSLGQNQLDTQYF
TRBD1	few	TRBV14	TRBJ1-6	TGTGCCAGCAGCCTCTTTACGGGACAGGGTGCACCCCTCCACTTT	CASSLFTGQGAPLHF
-	many	TRBV12-3/TRBV12-4	TRBJ2-1	TGTGCCAGCAGTGCAACGGTCTCCAATGAGCAGTTCTTC	CASSATVSNEQFF
-	few	TRBV5-1	TRBJ2-3	TGCGCCAGCAGGCACTCAGGGCTTAGCACAGATACGCAGTATTTT	CASRHSGLSTDTQYF
-	few	TRBV12-3/TRBV12-4	TRBJ2-7	TGTGCCAGCAGTTTTACCACCTACGAGCAGTACTTC	CASSFTTYEQYF
-	many	TRBV5-1	TRBJ2-1	TGCGCCAGCAGAATGAGCCATGAGCAGTTCTTC	CASRMSHEQFF
TRBD1	-	TRBV10-2	TRBJ2-2	TGCGCCAGCGGACAGGGGGCAACCGGGGAGCTGTTTTTT	CASGQGATGELFF
TRBD1	-	TRBV12-5	TRBJ1-4	TGTGCTAGTGGCCTCGGGACAGCTGCAACTAATGAAAAACTGTTTTTT	CASGLGTAATNEKLFF
-	-	TRBV27	TRBJ2-1	TGTGCCAGCAGTTCTCCCGGCAGCAATGAGCAGTTCTTC	CASSSPGSNEQFF
-	few	TRBV20-1	TRBJ2-2	TGCAGTGCTAGAGAGGGGGGCCGTTGGTCCGGGGAGCTGTTTTTT	CSAREGGRWSGELFF
TRBD2	-	TRBV19	TRBJ2-7	TGTGCCAGTAGTATTGGGCCTAGCGGGGGCTACGAGCAGTACTTC	CASSIGPSGGYEQYF
TRBD1	-	TRBV9	TRBJ1-2	TGTGCCAGCAGCTCCAACAGGGGGTCCTTGGACTATGGCTACACCTTC	CASSSNRGSLDYGYTF
-	-	TRBV12-3/TRBV12-4	TRBJ1-5	TGTGCCAGCAGTTTAGCGCAGGGGAATCAGCCCCAGCATTTT	CASSLAQGNQPQHF
-	few	TRBV5-1	TRBJ2-7	TGCGCCAGCAGTGATGGGGGCTTAGAGCAGTACTTC	CASSDGGLEQYF
-	many	TRBV5-1	TRBJ2-2	TGCGCCAGCAGCCCGGAGACAGGGAACACCGGGGAGCTGTTTTTT	CASSPETGNTGELFF
TRBD2	-	TRBV10-3	TRBJ2-7	TGTGCCATCAGTGCGACTGGGACTACTACCTACGAGCAGTACTTC	CAISATGTTTYEQYF
-	many	TRBV6-2/TRBV6-3	TRBJ2-7	TGTGCCAGCAAGGGAGACATGTCCTACGAGCAGTACTTC	CASKGDMSYEQYF
TRBD1	-	TRBV5-1	TRBJ1-5	TGCGCCAGCAGCTCGGGACAGTCTGGAAATCAGCCCCAGCATTTT	CASSSGQSGNQPQHF
-	many	TRBV5-1	TRBJ1-1	TGCGCCAGCAGCTGGGGGGACACTGAAGCTTTCTTT	CASSWGDTEAFF
-	-	TRBV12-3/TRBV12-4	TRBJ2-1	TGTGCCAGCAGTTTAGCGTGGGGCGAGGGGAATGAGCAGTTCTTC	CASSLAWGEGNEQFF
-	many	TRBV5-1	TRBJ1-4	TGCGCCAGCAGCCAAGGACATACGGGGATCGAAAAACTGTTTTTT	CASSQGHTGIEKLFF
TRBD1	many	TRBV5-1	TRBJ2-7	TGTGCCAGCAGTCTAGGGACAGGGGCCTACGAGCAGTACTTC	CASSLGTGAYEQYF
-	few	TRBV5-1	TRBJ2-7	TGCGCCAGCAGCCCCGACAGGAGCTCCTACGAGCAGTACTTC	CASSPDRSSYEQYF
TRBD2	few	TRBV6-5	TRBJ2-2	TGTGCCAGCAGTTCCTATGGACTAGCGGGGGTCGGGGAGCTGTTTTTT	CASSSYGLAGVGELFF
-	-	TRBV27	TRBJ2-2	TGTGCCAGCAGTTTATTCACCATAGGGACCGGGGAGCTGTTTTTT	CASSLFTIGTGELFF
-	-	TRBV20-1	TRBJ2-7	TGCAGTGCTAGAGATCTGGACGGGGCTGGCTACGAGCAGTACTTC	CSARDLDGAGYEQYF
TRBD2	many	TRBV7-2	TRBJ2-7	TGTGCCAGCAGCTTGCAGGGAGGGGAGCAGTACTTC	CASSLQGGEQYF
-	many	TRBV10-3	TRBJ1-1	TGTGCCATCAGTGAAGGCGGGACCTGGCCTTTCTTT	CAISEGGTWPFF
-	many	TRBV5-1	TRBJ2-7	TGCGCCAGCAGCTACTCCTACGAGCAGTACTTC	CASSYSYEQYF